These 15 T cell receptor beta chains share one sample of origin, sequenced in a study of T cell changes during pregnancy in multiple sclerosis. Sequencing used immunoSEQ multiplex PCR; TCRdb keeps in-frame clones, though not all of them. The table lists 49,000 or so clones, approximately 94% of them singletons, with 5.5% in the top ten. The sample in question was CD8+ T cells from peripheral blood mononuclear cells, obtained before pregnancy. The receptors derive from a female donor with multiple sclerosis, enrolled in a pregnancy study.

The chain uses TRBV29-1 and TRBJ1-1; 7 bases match TRBD1. The germline gives CDR1 SQVTM, CDR2 ANQGSEA. The V gene end was trimmed by 6 bases and the J gene end by 0 bases; junction bases not matched to a gene: 7. The CDR3 extends over 14 amino acids. DNA of the CDR3: TGCAGCGTCGATATAGGACAGGTGAACACTGAAGCTTTCTTT. Encoded protein: CSVDIGQVNTEAFF.

The chain links TRBV5-1 to TRBJ1-1; TRBD1 might be the D (5 bases). Trimming left V 5 bases short and J 2 bases short, with 10 bases between. This CDR3 spans 13 amino acids. Germline V gene data show CDR1 as SGHRS and CDR2 as YFSETQ. The CDR3 nucleotides read TGCGCCAGCAGGACCACAGGAAACACTGAAGCTTTCTTT. This codes for CASRTTGNTEAFF.

The chain has TRBV30 and TRBJ2-3; 7 positions agree with TRBD2. CDR3 size: 15 residues. CDR1 and CDR2 from the germline V gene are GTSNPN and SVGIG (reference sequence). The V segment lost 8 bases and the J segment 0 bases; nucleotides outside the gene matches: 11. The CDR3 DNA reads as TGTGCCCCCAATCGTAGCGGGTGGAGCACAGATACGCAGTATTTT. It is translated as CAPNRSGWSTDTQYF.

Comment on this clone: Other DNA sequences in this specimen translate into the identical CDR3. The chain carries TRBV30 and TRBJ2-1; no reliable D call. The CDR3 contains 12 residues. Between the trimmed V and J ends, which lost 3 bases and 3 bases, there was a span of 6 bases. The germline V gene has CDR1 GTSNPN and CDR2 SVGIG (reference sequence). CDR3: CAWSVSYNEQFF. The CDR3 DNA sequence: TGTGCCTGGAGCGTGAGCTACAATGAGCAGTTCTTC.

The chain is built from TRBV9 and TRBJ2-7; 7 bases are a match to TRBD1. The length of the CDR3 is 15 residues. The J segment lost 4 bases and the V segment lost 4 bases, leaving 11 bases of the junction unmatched. CDR1 and CDR2 (germline): SGDLS, YYNGEE. The CDR3, as DNA: TGTGCCAGCAGCATGAGCCCCGGGACAGTTTACGAGCAGTACTTC. This translates into CASSMSPGTVYEQYF.

The chain couples TRBV7-9 to TRBJ2-2, with 15 bases that match TRBD2. The CDR3 contains 17 residues. CDR1 SEHNR and CDR2 FQNEAQ come from the germline V gene (reference sequence). J lost 6 bases, V lost 5 bases, and 7 bases had no gene match. The CDR3 DNA sequence: TGTGCCAGCAGCCAGGGACTAGCGGGAGGAAGAGCCGGGGAGCTGTTTTTT. Residues: CASSQGLAGGRAGELFF.

This chain links TRBV7-3 with TRBJ2-2, with D perhaps TRBD1 (5 bases). The CDR3 contains 17 residues. Trimming left V 5 bases short and J 2 bases short, with 18 bases between. CDR1 and CDR2 from the germline V gene are SGHTA and FQGTGA. The CDR3 DNA sequence: TGTGCCAGCAGCCCACAGGACCAAAATTCAAACACCGGGGAGCTGTTTTTT. Encoded protein: CASSPQDQNSNTGELFF.

In DNA form, the CDR3 reads TGTGCCGGCCTGTCTCCTAGCGGTCAAAACACCGGGGAGCTGTTTTTT. It translates to CAGLSPSGQNTGELFF. The chain joins TRBV30 to TRBJ2-2; 7 bases agree with TRBD2. From germline, CDR1 is GTSNPN and CDR2 SVGIG (reference sequence). The CDR3 consists of 16 residues. V gave up 8 bases and J gave up 2 bases; unmatched junction bases: 14. Complete variable domain (other parts from reference TRBV30 and TRBJ2-2): SQTIHQWPATLVQPVGSPLSLECTVEGTSNPNLYWYRQAAGRGLQLLFYSVGIGQISSEVPQNLSASRPQDRQFILSSKKLLLSDSGFYLCAGLSPSGQNTGELFFGEGSRLTVL.

The chain is built from TRBV7-3 and TRBJ2-3, with 7 bases lining up with TRBD1. This CDR3 contains 12 residues. With 5 bases clipped from V and 4 bases from J, the junction kept 0 bases outside the gene matches. Looked up from germline, CDR1 is SGHTA and CDR2 is FQGTGA. The CDR3: CASSQGADTQYF. The DNA of the CDR3 is TGTGCCAGCAGCCAGGGGGCAGATACGCAGTATTTT. Looking up the rest from reference TRBV7-3 and TRBJ2-3 gives the full variable domain: GAGVSQTPSNKVTEKGKYVELRCDPISGHTALYWYRQSLGQGPEFLIYFQGTGAADDSGLPNDRFFAVRPEGSVSTLKIQRTERGDSAVYLCASSQGADTQYFGPGTRLTVL.

V and J are TRBV10-3 and TRBJ1-2; maybe TRBD1 (5 bases). Trimming took 2 bases from V and 1 from J, leaving 11 bases between them. The CDR3 consists of 15 residues. Germline CDR1 ENHRY, CDR2 SYGVKD. The CDR3 bases are TGTGCCATCAGTGAGCCACAGGCGCTTAACTATGGCTACACCTTC. It translates to CAISEPQALNYGYTF.

V usage is TRBV9 and J usage is TRBJ2-1, with 10 bases lining up with TRBD2. V lost 3 bases, J lost 5 bases, and 5 bases stayed unmatched. CDR3 length equals 15 residues. Germline V gene sequence: CDR1 SGDLS, CDR2 YYNGEE. The CDR3 region has the DNA TGTGCCAGCAGCGAGGAAGGACTAGCGGACAATGAGCAGTTCTTC. It codes for CASSEEGLADNEQFF. Together with reference TRBV9 and TRBJ2-1, the CDR3 gives the full variable domain: DSGVTQTPKHLITATGQRVTLRCSPRSGDLSVYWYQQSLDQGLQFLIQYYNGEERAKGNILERFSAQQFPDLHSELNLSSLELGDSALYFCASSEEGLADNEQFFGPGTRLTVL.

This clone ranks as medium-sized. This chain links TRBV7-6 with TRBJ2-1; D is undetermined. V was cut by 2 bases and J by 1 base, with 18 bases left in between. This CDR3 comprises 18 residues. CDR1 is SGHVS, CDR2 FNYEAQ, per germline. Here the CDR3 reads CASSLSGPLVLSYNEQFF. In DNA, the CDR3 is TGTGCCAGCAGCTTATCCGGCCCCCTAGTTCTATCCTACAATGAGCAGTTCTTC.

The rearrangement joins TRBV4-1 to TRBJ2-7; a possible D gene is TRBD1 (6 bases). CDR1 and CDR2 (germline): MGHRA, YSYEKL. Trimming removed 2 bases from V and 1 base from J, with 9 bases in between. This CDR3 contains 14 residues. The CDR3 loop is CASSQTGSSYEQYF. CDR3 nucleotides: TGCGCCAGCAGCCAAACAGGGTCTTCCTACGAGCAGTACTTC.

The CDR3 sequence is CAISESSYYEQYF. The CDR3 bases are TGTGCCATCAGTGAGTCCTCGTACTACGAGCAGTACTTC. The rearrangement joins TRBV10-3 to TRBJ2-7; D gene ambiguous. Trimming shortened V by 0 bases and J by 3 bases, and 6 bases separated the two germline ends. The CDR3 has 13 amino acids. Germline V gene data show CDR1 as ENHRY and CDR2 as SYGVKD.

The rearrangement uses TRBV2 and TRBJ2-3; perhaps TRBD2 as D (5 bases). CDR1 SNHLY and CDR2 FYNNEI come from the germline V gene. The CDR3 loop spans 15 amino acids. The V end was cut by 7 bases, the J end by 0 bases, with 14 bases between. CDR3 sequence (DNA): TGTGCCAGCAAGCGGTTCACATCTAGCACAGATACGCAGTATTTT. Amino acids: CASKRFTSSTDTQYF.